Presented here are 7 T cell receptor beta chains from one specimen sequenced in a study of shared clonotypes between healthy human individuals. TCRdb's table, derived via immunoSEQ multiplex PCR, lists solely in-frame clones and lacks some. The table lists about 2.5 million clones, around 93% of them singletons. What was sequenced was naive CD4+ T cells from PBMCs. Subset given: CD45RA+ positively selected. The receptors come from a man in his late teens or twenties in good health. Some clones in this sample may be carry-over from other donors' samples.

This clone was counted a few times. Additional DNA sequences in this sample encode the identical CDR3. The chain joins TRBV7-3 to TRBJ2-1; tentatively, D is TRBD2 (6 bases). CDR1 is SGHTA and CDR2 is FQGTGA in the germline V gene. V was trimmed by 1 base and J by 0 bases, leaving 7 bases between them. This CDR3 spans 15 amino acids. Here the CDR3 DNA reads TGTGCCAGCAGCTTAAGTAGCGGCTCCTACAATGAGCAGTTCTTC. Translating gives CASSLSSGSYNEQFF. The complete variable domain, with remaining parts taken from reference TRBV7-3 and TRBJ2-1, reads GAGVSQTPSNKVTEKGKYVELRCDPISGHTALYWYRQSLGQGPEFLIYFQGTGAADDSGLPNDRFFAVRPEGSVSTLKIQRTERGDSAVYLCASSLSSGSYNEQFFGPGTRLTVL.

The V and J genes are TRBV29-1 and TRBJ2-5, with D perhaps matching TRBD2 (5 bases). The CDR3 extends over 13 amino acids. Germline CDR1 is SQVTM and CDR2 is ANQGSEA. The V and J ends lost 6 bases and 4 bases respectively, with 15 bases between them. The chain's CDR3 is CSVGISVTETQYF. The CDR3 bases are TGCAGCGTCGGGATTAGCGTAACAGAGACCCAGTACTTC.

The J gene is TRBJ2-7, the V gene TRBV2; TRBD1 aligns across 9 bases. CDR3 size: 13 residues. Germline CDR1 is SNHLY and CDR2 is FYNNEI. The V and J ends lost 9 bases and 2 bases, in that order; junction bases with no gene match: 5. In nucleotides, the CDR3 is TGTGCCAGTCAACGGGACAGGGCCTACGAGCAGTACTTC. Translation: CASQRDRAYEQYF.

The V call is TRBV18, the J call TRBJ2-7; D is unclear. The V gene lost 4 bases and the J gene lost 7 bases, with 14 bases spanning the gap. CDR1 is KGHSH, CDR2 LQKENI, per germline. This CDR3 is 13 amino acids long. DNA for the CDR3: TGTGCCAGCTCACGGGATCGGTCGGTTGAGCAGTACTTC. It yields the protein CASSRDRSVEQYF.

The V call is TRBV28, the J call TRBJ2-1, with a tentative D call TRBD2 (5 bases). CDR3 length: 16 residues. Germline CDR1 MDHEN, CDR2 SYDVKM. V lost 8 bases and J 0 bases, leaving 17 bases between the germline ends. This CDR3 is CASRRGPGSSYNEQFF. The CDR3 DNA reads TGTGCCAGCCGCAGAGGTCCGGGATCCTCCTACAATGAGCAGTTCTTC.

For this clone: The same CDR3 can be traced to other DNA sequences in this sample. V and J are TRBV28 and TRBJ1-2; D is undetermined. With 6 bases removed from V and 4 bases from J, the gap between germline ends came to 9 bases. CDR1 MDHEN and CDR2 SYDVKM come from the germline V gene. The CDR3 extends over 12 amino acids. The CDR3 protein is CASSPPGYGYTF. Here the CDR3 DNA reads TGTGCCAGCAGCCCTCCCGGCTATGGCTACACCTTC.

The V call is TRBV28, the J call TRBJ2-7; D gene unclear. CDR1 and CDR2 from the germline V gene are MDHEN and SYDVKM. V was clipped by 2 bases and J by 6 bases, with 8 bases between them. The CDR3 sequence is 12 residues long. The CDR3 sequence: CASSLLNSEQYF. The DNA for the CDR3 is TGTGCCAGCAGTTTACTGAACAGCGAGCAGTACTTC. Complete variable domain (other parts from reference TRBV28 and TRBJ2-7): DVKVTQSSRYLVKRTGEKVFLECVQDMDHENMFWYRQDPGLGLRLIYFSYDVKMKEKGDIPEGYSVSREKKERFSLILESASTNQTSMYLCASSLLNSEQYFGPGTRLTVT.